One and the same sample provided the 4 T cell receptor beta chains below, sequenced in a study of T cell responses to AZD1222 COVID-19 vaccine. Profiled with immunoSEQ multiplex PCR; TCRdb holds only in-frame clones, not every one. This sample has about 120,000 clones, with roughly 90% found just once. The sequencing used peripheral blood, collected on day 0 of AZD1222 vaccination. All receptors come from an adult in good health.

The chain recombines TRBV19 with TRBJ1-2, with TRBD1 matching 7 bases. Germline V gene lookup returns CDR1 LNHDA and CDR2 SQIVND (reference sequence). CDR3 size: 13 residues. J was trimmed by 6 bases and V by 7 bases; bases with no gene match: 8. The CDR3 DNA sequence: TGTGCCAGTACCCCGGGGCAGGGGGATGGCTACACCTTC. This sequence encodes CASTPGQGDGYTF.

The J gene is TRBJ2-7, the V gene TRBV6-1; 10 nucleotides line up with TRBD1. V was pared by 2 bases and J by 7 bases, with 11 bases of the junction left unmatched. CDR3 length: 16 amino acids. Germline V gene lookup returns CDR1 MNHNS and CDR2 SASEGT. As DNA, the CDR3 is TGTGCCAGCAGTGAAACTACCCCGGGACAGGGGTCTGAGCAGTACTTC. Its protein is CASSETTPGQGSEQYF.

CDR3 sequence reads: CASRENIATNEKLFF. DNA for the CDR3: TGCGCCAGCAGGGAGAACATTGCAACTAATGAAAAACTGTTTTTT. The V gene is TRBV5-1, the J gene TRBJ1-4; the D is unclear. Trimming took off 5 bases at V and 0 bases at J, with 11 bases between the two ends. CDR1 and CDR2 from the germline V gene are SGHRS and YFSETQ. The CDR3 totals 15 residues. Filled out from reference TRBV5-1 and TRBJ1-4, the complete variable domain reads KAGVTQTPRYLIKTRGQQVTLSCSPISGHRSVSWYQQTPGQGLQFLFEYFSETQRNKGNFPGRFSGRQFSNSRSEMNVSTLELGDSALYLCASRENIATNEKLFFGSGTQLSVL.

The chain joins TRBV30 to TRBJ2-2; 10 nucleotides agree with TRBD1. CDR3 length equals 15 residues. Per germline, CDR1 GTSNPN and CDR2 SVGIG (reference sequence). The J segment lost 7 bases and the V segment lost 5 bases, leaving 10 bases of the junction unmatched. CDR3 region: CAWGGQGTAVGELFF. The CDR3 DNA sequence: TGTGCCTGGGGGGGACAGGGGACCGCTGTCGGGGAGCTGTTTTTT.